This passage covers 9 T cell receptor beta chains from one sample sequenced in a study of T cell changes during pregnancy in multiple sclerosis. Clones were sequenced by immunoSEQ multiplex PCR, and TCRdb holds only the in-frame ones, with some missing. This repertoire shows tens of thousands of clones, roughly 90% found once; its top ten account for 5.4%. This material consisted of peripheral blood, taken in the third trimester of pregnancy. The source of these receptors is a female donor in good health, enrolled as a control in a pregnancy study.

This clone was recorded a few times. The chain has TRBV7-9 and TRBJ1-6; the match to TRBD1 covers 7 bases. The germline gives CDR1 SEHNR, CDR2 FQNEAQ (reference sequence). V lost 3 bases and J lost 5; bases outside the gene matches: 4. CDR3 size: 15 residues. The CDR3: CASSLRQGDNSPLHF. CDR3 DNA sequence: TGTGCCAGCAGCTTGAGACAGGGTGATAATTCACCCCTCCACTTT.

This chain links TRBV6-6 with TRBJ2-7; the D gene is possibly TRBD1 (6 bases). Germline V gene lookup returns CDR1 MNHNY and CDR2 SVGAGI (reference sequence). This CDR3 spans 16 amino acids. V shed 7 bases and J shed 2 bases, with 21 bases lying between them. The DNA of the CDR3 is TGTGCCAGCACTAAAGCCCCCGGGCAGGGGACCTACGAGCAGTACTTC. Its protein product is CASTKAPGQGTYEQYF.

The V call is TRBV27, the J call TRBJ2-5, with a tentative D call TRBD2 (7 bases). CDR3 length: 16 amino acids. Germline V gene data show CDR1 as MNHEY and CDR2 as SMNVEV (reference sequence). Trimming stripped 4 bases from V and 5 bases from J, with 20 bases between. For the CDR3, the DNA is TGTGCCAGCAGTTCCACACTGAGGGGGGGCGGGGAGACCCAGTACTTC. It yields the protein CASSSTLRGGGETQYF.

The sample holds a few counts of this clone. The chain uses TRBV4-2 and TRBJ2-7; a possible D gene is TRBD2 (5 bases). Germline values: CDR1 LGHNA, CDR2 YNFKEQ. This CDR3 contains 15 residues. Trimming shortened V by 0 bases and J by 0 bases, and 9 bases separated the two germline ends. CDR3 DNA: TGTGCCAGCAGCCAAGAGGCTAGCAGCTCCTACGAGCAGTACTTC. Translating it yields CASSQEASSSYEQYF.

A single count supports this clone. The gene calls are TRBV7-9 and TRBJ1-1; no clear D gene. The CDR3 contains 15 residues. The ends were cut back, 7 bases at V and 0 bases at J, with 15 bases in the middle. Germline assignment: CDR1 SEHNR and CDR2 FQNEAQ (reference sequence). Here the CDR3 reads CASIEPGRVNTEAFF. The CDR3 nucleotides are TGTGCCAGCATCGAGCCCGGGAGGGTGAACACTGAAGCTTTCTTT.

The J gene is TRBJ2-2, the V gene TRBV19, with TRBD1 matching over 9 bases. V shed 6 bases and J 5 bases; nucleotides not matched to a gene: 4. The CDR3 has 14 amino acids. In germline, CDR1 is LNHDA, CDR2 SQIVND (reference sequence). The CDR3 DNA follows: TGTGCCAGTAGGGGGACAGGGAGGACCGGGGAGCTGTTTTTT. Amino acid sequence: CASRGTGRTGELFF.

The chain has TRBV7-3 and TRBJ2-5; 7 bases align to TRBD2. J lost 4 bases, V lost 1 base, and 3 bases had no gene match. CDR1 SGHTA and CDR2 FQGTGA come from the germline V gene. The CDR3 is 14 amino acids. The CDR3 sequence: CASSLNGGGETQYF. The CDR3, as DNA: TGTGCCAGCAGCTTAAACGGCGGGGGAGAGACCCAGTACTTC.

This sequence joins TRBV6-5 and TRBJ2-7; the D is unclear. Trimming shortened V by 2 bases and J by 0 bases, and 8 bases separated the two germline ends. Per the germline V gene, CDR1 is MNHEY and CDR2 is SVGAGI. This CDR3 region has 14 residues. In DNA, the CDR3 is TGTGCCAGCAGTTACGGGCCCACCTCCTACGAGCAGTACTTC. Amino acid sequence: CASSYGPTSYEQYF.

This clone was counted a few times. The chain combines TRBV6-1 with TRBJ1-6; the match to TRBD1 covers 10 bases. The CDR3 is 15 residues long. V trimming: 3 bases; J trimming: 8 bases; junction bases outside the gene matches: 4. Germline V lookup: CDR1 MNHNS, CDR2 SASEGT. Here the CDR3 reads CASSDPGQGYSPLHF. CDR3 DNA sequence: TGTGCCAGCAGTGACCCGGGACAGGGGTATTCACCCCTCCACTTT.